This T cell receptor (beta chain) stems from a study of blood T cell repertoires in COVID-19. Germline CDR1 and CDR2: SGHVS and FQNEAQ. The CDR3 extends over 16 amino acids. V lost 7 bases, J lost 0 bases, and 10 bases stayed unmatched. Seattle patients were enrolled during active infection and followed longitudinally. Clones were sequenced by immunoSEQ multiplex PCR, and TCRdb holds only the in-frame ones, with some missing. The data hold around 100,000 clones, with approximately 74% observed a single time. Sequencing used peripheral blood. The chain carries TRBV7-8 and TRBJ2-7, with 9 bases fitting TRBD2. This TCR was recovered from a man between 65 and 85 years old with COVID-19, enrolled during active disease. The CDR3 DNA is TGTGCCAGCACTTGGGGCCGGCGGGAGGGCTCCTACGAGCAGTACTTC. It encodes CASTWGRREGSYEQYF. Full variable domain (missing parts from reference TRBV7-8 and TRBJ2-7): GAGVSQSPRYKVAKRGQDVALRCDPISGHVSLFWYQQALGQGPEFLTYFQNEAQLDKSGLPSDRFFAERPEGSVSTLKIQRTQQEDSAVYLCASTWGRREGSYEQYFGPGTRLTVT.